The 18 T cell receptor beta chains listed next were all sequenced from one sample in a study of T-cell reconstitution after alpha-beta-depleted transplantation in children. Unique molecular identifiers were built into the TCRbeta library. TCRdb reprocessed the PCR reads with MiXCR, giving one entry per CDR3 protein. The data show some 200,000 distinct CDR3 sequences, about 14% seen once. Sequenced here: PBMCs from the stem cell graft donor, sampled from the stem cell graft. The receptors originated from a human donor who donated a stem cell graft to a child with acute lymphoblastic leukemia.

This clonotype has ten or more counts. The chain couples TRBV20-1 to TRBJ2-3, with 10 bases aligning to TRBD2. Trimming removed 4 bases from V and 2 bases from J; junction bases left unmatched: 9. CDR1 is DFQATT and CDR2 is SNEGSKA in the germline V gene (reference sequence). The CDR3 totals 16 residues. The CDR3 DNA reads as TGCAGTGCTACTGTAATGACTAGCGGGCTCACAGATACGCAGTATTTT. Translating gives CSATVMTSGLTDTQYF.

This clonotype was counted at least ten times. The V gene is TRBV12-3 or TRBV12-4, the J gene TRBJ2-5; TRBD2 aligns across 10 bases. This CDR3 spans 17 amino acids. V lost 5 bases, J lost 3 bases, and 12 bases stayed unmatched. CDR3 amino acids: CASSPFLAGAVEETQYF. The CDR3 DNA reads TGTGCCAGCAGTCCTTTTCTAGCGGGAGCGGTAGAAGAGACCCAGTACTTC.

This clonotype was observed at least ten times. V usage is TRBV12-3 or TRBV12-4 and J usage is TRBJ1-4; D gene uncertain. CDR3 size: 13 residues. V lost 5 bases and J 3 bases, leaving 7 bases between the germline ends. Here the CDR3 reads CASSGWPNEKLFF. CDR3 nucleotides: TGTGCCAGCAGTGGGTGGCCTAATGAAAAACTGTTTTTT.

This clonotype was counted at least ten times. The chain employs TRBV7-6 and TRBJ1-1; no definite D call. The V gene lost 1 base and the J gene lost 5 bases, with 11 bases spanning the gap. The CDR3 extends over 14 amino acids. Per germline, CDR1 SGHVS and CDR2 FNYEAQ. The CDR3 DNA follows: TGTGCCAGCAGCTTAGAATCCGCACAAACTGAAGCTTTCTTT. It specifies CASSLESAQTEAFF.

This clonotype was observed at least ten times. Here the CDR3 reads CASSLQKTYEQYF. DNA for the CDR3: TGCGCCAGCAGCCTTCAAAAAACCTACGAGCAGTACTTC. V usage is TRBV5-1 and J usage is TRBJ2-7, with D hard to call. CDR1 and CDR2 (germline): SGHRS, YFSETQ. Trimming cost V 4 bases and J 2 bases, with 10 bases left between them. The CDR3 has 13 amino acids.

At least ten counts were recorded for this clonotype. The V call is TRBV20-1, the J call TRBJ2-5; TRBD2 matches 7 bases. Germline CDR1 DFQATT, CDR2 SNEGSKA (reference sequence). Trimming at V came to 4 bases and at J to 1 base, leaving 9 bases not matched to a gene. The CDR3 runs to 15 residues. This CDR3 is CSAKVGTILQETQYF. In nucleotides, the CDR3 is TGCAGTGCTAAGGTGGGGACTATACTCCAAGAGACCCAGTACTTC.

This clonotype was seen a handful of times. The chain couples TRBV20-1 to TRBJ2-1; 12 nucleotides agree with TRBD2. Per the germline V gene, CDR1 is DFQATT and CDR2 is SNEGSKA (reference sequence). Germline trimming cut 5 bases from V and 2 bases from J; bases unmatched to any gene: 13. This CDR3 spans 18 amino acids. The CDR3 is CSADSTFLAGGPYNEQFF. CDR3 DNA sequence: TGCAGTGCTGACTCAACTTTCCTAGCGGGAGGGCCCTACAATGAGCAGTTCTTC.

Details on this clonotype: A much larger clone differs from this one at a single base, so this may be a read error. J is TRBJ2-2 and V is TRBV18; D tentatively fits TRBD1 or TRBD2 (5 bases each). The CDR3 is made up of 14 amino acids. CDR1 is KGHSH, CDR2 LQKENI, per germline. CDR3 region: CASSPKDAGWDLFF. The CDR3 DNA reads TGTGCCAGCTCACCGAAGGACGCGGGTTGGGACCTGTTTTTT.

The chain couples TRBV20-1 to TRBJ1-2, with 7 positions matching TRBD1. V lost 6 bases and J lost 4; bases outside the gene matches: 8. CDR3 length: 13 residues. The germline V gene has CDR1 DFQATT and CDR2 SNEGSKA (reference sequence). CDR3: CSASQGEGYGYTF. The DNA of the CDR3 is TGCAGTGCCAGCCAGGGGGAGGGCTATGGCTACACCTTC.

This clonotype has just a few counts. The chain uses TRBV27 and TRBJ1-1, with TRBD1 as a possible D gene (6 bases). This CDR3 has 16 amino acids. Trimming stripped 1 base from V and 0 bases from J, with 12 bases between. Germline V gives CDR1 MNHEY, CDR2 SMNVEV (reference sequence). The CDR3 loop reads CASSLFRGRLNTEAFF. The CDR3 nucleotides read TGTGCCAGCAGTTTATTCAGGGGACGACTGAACACTGAAGCTTTCTTT.

This clonotype was observed a few times. The chain recombines TRBV10-2 with TRBJ2-4, with D perhaps TRBD2 (5 bases). The germline V and J ends were trimmed by 2 bases and 0 bases, with 14 bases remaining between them. The CDR3 consists of 17 residues. Per germline, CDR1 WSHSY and CDR2 SAAADI. In DNA form, the CDR3 reads TGCGCCAGCAGTGAGAGGGCCGGGGAGCTAGCCAAAAACATTCAGTACTTC. This gives the protein CASSERAGELAKNIQYF.

The sample holds many counts of this clonotype. J is TRBJ2-4 and V is TRBV20-1, with TRBD1 identical over 8 bases. With 0 bases clipped from V and 0 bases from J, the junction kept 7 bases outside the gene matches. This CDR3 is 17 amino acids long. The germline V gene encodes CDR1 DFQATT and CDR2 SNEGSKA (reference sequence). In nucleotides, the CDR3 is TGCAGTGCTAGAGATCCGGCAGGGGGCCTAGCCAAAAACATTCAGTACTTC. Its protein is CSARDPAGGLAKNIQYF.

The chain carries TRBV2 and TRBJ2-1; D call uncertain. V shed 7 bases and J shed 4 bases, with 11 bases lying between them. Germline assignment: CDR1 SNHLY and CDR2 FYNNEI. The CDR3 spans 13 residues. Written as DNA, the CDR3 is TGTGCCAGCACCTTCACAGAGTACAATGAGCAGTTCTTC. Protein product: CASTFTEYNEQFF.

The CDR3 here is CAISLEGSETQYF. The CDR3 coding sequence is TGTGCCATCAGCTTGGAGGGGTCCGAGACCCAGTACTTC. This sequence joins TRBV10-3 and TRBJ2-5; a weak D match, TRBD2 (6 bases). CDR1 is ENHRY, CDR2 SYGVKD, per germline. V gave up 6 bases and J gave up 5 bases, with 13 bases separating them. The CDR3 is 13 amino acids.

This clonotype was seen many times. This rearrangement joins TRBV24-1 to TRBJ2-1, with 13 nucleotides matching TRBD2. CDR1 and CDR2 from the germline V gene are KGHDR and SFDVKD. V lost 9 bases to trimming and J lost 5 bases; unmatched junction nucleotides: 9. There are 16 residues in the CDR3. CDR3 nucleotide sequence: TGTGCCACCGGCCGACTAGCGGGAGGCAGCCACAATGAGCAGTTCTTC. Translated, it gives CATGRLAGGSHNEQFF.

This clonotype was picked up many times. The V call is TRBV11-2, the J call TRBJ2-7, with TRBD2 identical over 9 bases. CDR1 SGHAT and CDR2 FQNNGV come from the germline V gene. This CDR3 has 13 amino acids. V was pared by 8 bases and J by 5 bases, with 7 bases of the junction left unmatched. The CDR3 loop is CASRRLADHEQYF. CDR3 coding DNA: TGTGCCAGCCGTAGACTAGCGGATCACGAGCAGTACTTC.

This clonotype was counted at least ten times. The gene calls are TRBV5-1 and TRBJ2-1, with TRBD2 matching 11 bases. V lost 7 bases to trimming and J lost 5 bases; unmatched junction nucleotides: 8. This CDR3 contains 15 residues. Germline values: CDR1 SGHRS, CDR2 YFSETQ. CDR3 in amino acids: CASGYGTSGDNEQFF. The CDR3 DNA reads as TGCGCCAGCGGGTACGGGACTAGCGGCGACAATGAGCAGTTCTTC.

The chain links TRBV4-1 to TRBJ1-2; a weak D match, TRBD1 (6 bases). The CDR3 has 17 amino acids. Between the trimmed V and J ends, which lost 1 base and 4 bases, there was a span of 19 bases. Germline V gives CDR1 MGHRA, CDR2 YSYEKL. The chain's CDR3 is CASSQGQGGTPRYGYTF. CDR3 coding DNA: TGCGCCAGCAGCCAAGGGCAAGGGGGGACGCCTCGCTATGGCTACACCTTC.